This TCR beta chain stems from a study of blood T cells in healthy people across ages. Study-wide context: About one barcoded beta molecule was captured per two T cells (by template switching). Study findings and constraints: Long-lived donors exceeded aged donors in naive CD4+ cells and diversity. A roughly linear fall in TCR beta diversity per million T cells was seen with increasing age.

Through a sample-barcoded 5' primer and a J-beta primer mix, a second PCR was run for roughly 6 to 11 cycles. TCRdb recomputed calls from the 5' RACE reads with MiXCR, one row per CDR3 protein. The table has 1.5 million to 2 million distinct CDR3 sequences, roughly 50% seen once; the top ten hold less than 2.5%. Germline CDR1 reads SGHDT; CDR2 reads YYEEEE. V was cut by 2 bases and J by 7 bases, with 13 bases left in between. This CDR3 has 13 amino acids. Worth noting for this clonotype: Antigen specificity is unknown.

There were healthy Caucasian individuals from Russia, aged about 6 to 100, serving as donors. This receptor was identified in a woman in her 40s in good health. The sequenced material came from blood. The chain couples TRBV5-6 to TRBJ2-7; D is possibly TRBD1 (6 bases). CDR3 protein: CASSFTGWNEQYF. The DNA for the CDR3 is TGTGCCAGCAGCTTCACAGGGTGGAATGAGCAGTACTTC.